The 14 T cell receptor beta chains below were found in one sample sequenced in a study of cytomegalovirus exposure and HLA in healthy donors. It was with 60 Vbeta and 13 Jbeta primers that the PCR ran. Using immunoSEQ multiplex PCR, the repertoire was profiled, and TCRdb retains in-frame clones only, with some absent. The repertoire holds about 250,000 clones, around 90% seen once, with 1.7% in the top ten. The sequencing input was PBMCs. The receptors shown here come from a girl under 10 years old in good health and CMV-seronegative.

The chain links TRBV5-4 to TRBJ2-5, with D perhaps matching TRBD1 (5 bases). The CDR3 has 13 residues. Trimming left V 1 base short and J 5 bases short, with 9 bases between. The germline V gene encodes CDR1 SGHNT and CDR2 YYREEE (reference sequence). This CDR3 reads CASSLIGAETQYF. The CDR3 nucleotides read TGTGCCAGCAGCTTGATAGGGGCCGAGACCCAGTACTTC.

The chain recombines TRBV2 with TRBJ2-7; TRBD1 aligns across 9 bases. CDR1 and CDR2 (germline): SNHLY, FYNNEI. This CDR3 is 14 amino acids long. J was trimmed by 5 bases and V by 6 bases; bases with no gene match: 8. The CDR3 sequence is CASRERTGAHEQYF. The CDR3 nucleotides are TGTGCCAGCAGGGAACGGACAGGGGCCCACGAGCAGTACTTC.

The V gene is TRBV7-8, the J gene TRBJ2-7; 7 bases are shared with TRBD1. The CDR3 totals 15 residues. V lost 1 base and J lost 7; bases outside the gene matches: 10. Germline-derived CDR1 and CDR2 are SGHVS and FQNEAQ. CDR3 loop: CASSLGTGRRWEQYF. The CDR3 bases are TGTGCCAGCAGCTTAGGGACAGGCAGGAGGTGGGAGCAGTACTTC.

The chain uses TRBV6-5 and TRBJ1-1; D possibly corresponds to TRBD1 (6 bases). CDR3 length: 15 residues. Germline values: CDR1 MNHEY, CDR2 SVGAGI. Trimming pared 6 bases from V and 5 bases from J, leaving 19 bases between. Written as DNA, the CDR3 is TGTGCCAGCAGACCCGATCCACAGGGTACAACTGAAGCTTTCTTT. Translation gives CASRPDPQGTTEAFF.

This clone was recorded a few times. The V call is TRBV19, the J call TRBJ1-2; 9 bases are shared with TRBD1. The J segment lost 4 bases and the V segment lost 5 bases, leaving 14 bases of the junction unmatched. The germline V gene has CDR1 LNHDA and CDR2 SQIVND (reference sequence). The CDR3 has 17 residues. Written as DNA, the CDR3 is TGTGCCAGTAGTGCCCGACCGGGACAGGGCAGACCCTATGGCTACACCTTC. Translated: CASSARPGQGRPYGYTF. Based on the CDR3 plus reference TRBV19 and TRBJ1-2, the full variable domain is DGGITQSPKYLFRKEGQNVTLSCEQNLNHDAMYWYRQDPGQGLRLIYYSQIVNDFQKGDIAEGYSVSREKKESFPLTVTSAQKNPTAFYLCASSARPGQGRPYGYTFGSGTRLTVV.

Only one count was recorded for this clone. The J gene is TRBJ2-5, the V gene TRBV7-2; D gene unclear. TRBJ2-7 matches the DNA end more closely, so the J call is doubtful. The CDR3 runs 11 residues. Germline lookup yields CDR1 SGHTA and CDR2 FQGNSA. CDR3 region: CASSQANEQYF. In nucleotides, the CDR3 is TGTGCCAGCAGCCAAGCCAACGAGCAGTACTTC.

The chain uses TRBV30 and TRBJ1-2; D might be TRBD1 (6 bases). From germline, CDR1 is GTSNPN and CDR2 SVGIG (reference sequence). The CDR3 runs to 15 residues. V gave up 2 bases and J gave up 2 bases, with 15 bases separating them. This CDR3 is CAWSPWTALNYGYTF. As DNA, the CDR3 is TGTGCCTGGAGTCCCTGGACAGCGCTGAACTATGGCTACACCTTC. The variable domain in full, completed from reference TRBV30 and TRBJ1-2, reads SQTIHQWPATLVQPVGSPLSLECTVEGTSNPNLYWYRQAAGRGLQLLFYSVGIGQISSEVPQNLSASRPQDRQFILSSKKLLLSDSGFYLCAWSPWTALNYGYTFGSGTRLTVV.

The chain employs TRBV18 and TRBJ2-7; 7 bases agree with TRBD1. CDR1 is KGHSH, CDR2 LQKENI, per germline. The CDR3 is 15 residues long. V lost 5 bases, J lost 0 bases, and 7 bases stayed unmatched. As DNA, the CDR3 is TGTGCCAGCTCAGCGACAGGGCCGAGCTCCTACGAGCAGTACTTC. As protein: CASSATGPSSYEQYF.

The rearrangement links TRBV7-8 to TRBJ1-2; 8 bases match TRBD1. The V segment lost 5 bases and the J segment 1 base; nucleotides outside the gene matches: 9. This CDR3 comprises 16 residues. CDR1 and CDR2 from the germline V gene are SGHVS and FQNEAQ. CDR3 protein: CASSPNLDRDNYGYTF. CDR3 DNA: TGTGCCAGCAGCCCGAACCTGGACAGGGATAACTATGGCTACACCTTC.

This clone occurred once. The sample contains more than one DNA sequence encoding this CDR3. The chain links TRBV19 to TRBJ2-7; 9 bases agree with TRBD1. Trimming took 1 base from V and 2 from J; bases not matched to a gene: 3. The CDR3 consists of 15 residues. Germline V CDR1 and CDR2: LNHDA, SQIVND (reference sequence). This chain's CDR3 is CASSIAGQGTYEQYF. CDR3 nucleotides: TGTGCCAGTAGTATAGCGGGACAGGGAACCTACGAGCAGTACTTC. Using reference TRBV19 and TRBJ2-7 for the parts outside the CDR3, the full variable domain is DGGITQSPKYLFRKEGQNVTLSCEQNLNHDAMYWYRQDPGQGLRLIYYSQIVNDFQKGDIAEGYSVSREKKESFPLTVTSAQKNPTAFYLCASSIAGQGTYEQYFGPGTRLTVT.

This chain links TRBV5-1 with TRBJ2-1, with 13 positions matching TRBD2. The length of the CDR3 is 19 residues. Losses at the gene ends were 4 bases for V and 4 bases for J; bases not matched to a gene: 14. CDR1 is SGHRS, CDR2 YFSETQ, per germline. The CDR3 is CASSVTGTSGMAGYNEQFF. In DNA form, the CDR3 reads TGCGCCAGCAGCGTTACCGGGACTAGCGGGATGGCGGGGTACAATGAGCAGTTCTTC. The variable domain in full, completed from reference TRBV5-1 and TRBJ2-1, reads KAGVTQTPRYLIKTRGQQVTLSCSPISGHRSVSWYQQTPGQGLQFLFEYFSETQRNKGNFPGRFSGRQFSNSRSEMNVSTLELGDSALYLCASSVTGTSGMAGYNEQFFGPGTRLTVL.

V is TRBV2 and J is TRBJ2-1, with unresolved D. Germline lookup yields CDR1 SNHLY and CDR2 FYNNEI. The CDR3 consists of 10 residues. Deletions cut 8 bases from V and 8 bases from J, with 7 bases between. The CDR3 loop is CASEDYEQFF. CDR3 DNA: TGTGCCAGCGAGGATTATGAGCAGTTCTTC.

In this sample, this clone turned up a few times. The chain combines TRBV6-1 with TRBJ1-5, with D maybe TRBD1 (6 bases). The germline V and J ends were trimmed by 2 bases and 7 bases, with 9 bases remaining between them. Per the germline V gene, CDR1 is MNHNS and CDR2 is SASEGT. The CDR3 runs 13 residues. The CDR3 nucleotides are TGTGCCAGCAGTGAATTCCAGGGGCAGCCCCAGCATTTT. It specifies CASSEFQGQPQHF.

The V gene is TRBV7-9, the J gene TRBJ1-4; D gene unclear. There are 14 residues in the CDR3. V lost 5 bases, J lost 4 bases, and 11 bases lay in between. Germline V gives CDR1 SEHNR, CDR2 FQNEAQ (reference sequence). CDR3: CASSPDTINEKLFF. CDR3 coding DNA: TGTGCCAGCAGCCCCGACACGATTAATGAAAAACTGTTTTTT. Combining the CDR3 with reference TRBV7-9 and TRBJ1-4 gives the whole variable domain DTGVSQNPRHKITKRGQNVTFRCDPISEHNRLYWYRQTLGQGPEFLTYFQNEAQLEKSRLLSDRFSAERPKGSFSTLEIQRTEQGDSAMYLCASSPDTINEKLFFGSGTQLSVL.